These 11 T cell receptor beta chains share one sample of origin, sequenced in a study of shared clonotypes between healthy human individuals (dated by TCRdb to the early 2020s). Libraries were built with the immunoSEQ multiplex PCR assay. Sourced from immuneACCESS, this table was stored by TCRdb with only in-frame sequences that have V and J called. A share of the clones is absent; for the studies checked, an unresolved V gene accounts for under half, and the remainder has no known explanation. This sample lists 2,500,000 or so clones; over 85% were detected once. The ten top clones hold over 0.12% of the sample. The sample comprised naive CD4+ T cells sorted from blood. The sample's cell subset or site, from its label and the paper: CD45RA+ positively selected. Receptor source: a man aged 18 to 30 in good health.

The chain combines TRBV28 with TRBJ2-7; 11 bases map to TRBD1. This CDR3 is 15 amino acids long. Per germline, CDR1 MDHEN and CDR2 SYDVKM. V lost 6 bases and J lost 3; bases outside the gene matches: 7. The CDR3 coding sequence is TGTGCCAGCAGAACTACGGGGACAGGGGGCTACGAGCAGTACTTC. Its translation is CASRTTGTGGYEQYF.

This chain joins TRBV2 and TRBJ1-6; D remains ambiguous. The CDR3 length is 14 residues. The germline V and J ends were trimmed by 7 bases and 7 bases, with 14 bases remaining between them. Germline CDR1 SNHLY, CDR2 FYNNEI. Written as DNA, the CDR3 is TGTGCCAGCACTGCATTCTTGGGAAATTCACCCCTCCACTTT. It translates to CASTAFLGNSPLHF.

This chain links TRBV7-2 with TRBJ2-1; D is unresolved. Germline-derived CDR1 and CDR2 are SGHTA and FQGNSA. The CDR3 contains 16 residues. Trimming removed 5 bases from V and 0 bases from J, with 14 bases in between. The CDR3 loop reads CASSHSKMFSYNEQFF. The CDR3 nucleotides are TGTGCCAGCAGCCATAGTAAAATGTTCTCCTACAATGAGCAGTTCTTC.

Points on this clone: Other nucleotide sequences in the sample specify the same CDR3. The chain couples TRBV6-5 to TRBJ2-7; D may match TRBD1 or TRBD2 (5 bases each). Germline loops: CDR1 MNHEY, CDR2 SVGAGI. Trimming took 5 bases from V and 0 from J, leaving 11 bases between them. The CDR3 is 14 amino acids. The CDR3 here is CASSPGTSSYEQYF. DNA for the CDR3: TGTGCCAGCAGTCCCGGGACGAGCTCCTACGAGCAGTACTTC.

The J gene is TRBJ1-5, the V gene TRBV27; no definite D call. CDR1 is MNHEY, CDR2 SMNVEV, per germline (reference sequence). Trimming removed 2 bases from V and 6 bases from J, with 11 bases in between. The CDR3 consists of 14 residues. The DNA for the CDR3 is TGTGCCAGCAGTTTAACGGATACGGGTCAGCCCCAGCATTTT. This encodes CASSLTDTGQPQHF.

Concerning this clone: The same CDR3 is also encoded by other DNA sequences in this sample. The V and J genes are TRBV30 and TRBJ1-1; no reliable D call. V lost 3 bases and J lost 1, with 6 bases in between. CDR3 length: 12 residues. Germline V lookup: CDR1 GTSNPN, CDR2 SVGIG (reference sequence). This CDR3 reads CAWSGQNTEAFF. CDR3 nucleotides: TGTGCCTGGAGCGGGCAGAACACTGAAGCTTTCTTT. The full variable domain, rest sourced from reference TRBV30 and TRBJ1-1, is SQTIHQWPATLVQPVGSPLSLECTVEGTSNPNLYWYRQAAGRGLQLLFYSVGIGQISSEVPQNLSASRPQDRQFILSSKKLLLSDSGFYLCAWSGQNTEAFFGQGTRLTVV.

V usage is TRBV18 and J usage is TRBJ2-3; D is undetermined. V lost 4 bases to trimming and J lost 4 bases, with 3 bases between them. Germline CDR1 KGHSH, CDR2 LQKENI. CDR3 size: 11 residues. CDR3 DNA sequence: TGTGCCAGCTCACGTTCAGATACGCAGTATTTT. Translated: CASSRSDTQYF.

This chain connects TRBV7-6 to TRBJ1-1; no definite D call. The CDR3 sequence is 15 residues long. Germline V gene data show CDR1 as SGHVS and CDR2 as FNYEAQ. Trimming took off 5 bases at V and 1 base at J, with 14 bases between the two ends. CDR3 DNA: TGTGCCAGCAGCGTCCGCCCCGGGGAGAACACTGAAGCTTTCTTT. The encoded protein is CASSVRPGENTEAFF.

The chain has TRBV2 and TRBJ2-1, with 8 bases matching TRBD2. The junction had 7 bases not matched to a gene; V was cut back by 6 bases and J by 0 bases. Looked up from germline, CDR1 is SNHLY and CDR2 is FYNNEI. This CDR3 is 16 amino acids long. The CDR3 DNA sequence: TGTGCCAGCAGGGATTTTAGCGGGGTCTCCTACAATGAGCAGTTCTTC. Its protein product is CASRDFSGVSYNEQFF.

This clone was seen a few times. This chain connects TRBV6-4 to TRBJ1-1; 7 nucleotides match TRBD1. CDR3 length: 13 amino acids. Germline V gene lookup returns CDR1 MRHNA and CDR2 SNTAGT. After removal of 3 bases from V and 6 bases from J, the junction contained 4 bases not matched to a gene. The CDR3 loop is CASSEQGGSEAFF. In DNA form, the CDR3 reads TGTGCCAGCAGTGAGCAAGGGGGCTCTGAAGCTTTCTTT.

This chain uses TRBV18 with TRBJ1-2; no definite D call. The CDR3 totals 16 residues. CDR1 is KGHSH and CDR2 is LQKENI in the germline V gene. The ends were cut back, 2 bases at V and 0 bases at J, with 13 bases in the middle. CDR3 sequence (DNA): TGTGCCAGCTCACCAACTATAGGGAGAGCTAACTATGGCTACACCTTC. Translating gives CASSPTIGRANYGYTF.